Below, one T cell receptor beta chain is given with its context. Produced via immunoSEQ multiplex PCR; TCRdb's table is partial and in-frame only. The repertoire holds around 92,000 clones, with approximately 92% as singletons. The data originate from a study of T cell changes during pregnancy in multiple sclerosis. The CDR3 has 15 amino acids. The ends were cut back, 2 bases at V and 1 base at J, with 7 bases in the middle. CDR1 and CDR2 from the germline V gene are SGDLS and YYNGEE. The rearrangement links TRBV9 to TRBJ1-6; D is uncertain. The sample here was peripheral blood, taken in the first trimester of pregnancy. The sequence was collected from a female donor with multiple sclerosis, enrolled in a pregnancy study. CDR3 in DNA: TGTGCCAGCAGCGTCGAGGGATCCTATAATTCACCCCTCCACTTT. Its protein product is CASSVEGSYNSPLHF.